This TCR beta chain was found in a study of blood T cells in healthy people across ages. This clonotype has more than one count but fewer than ten. The CDR3 has 15 residues. V was clipped by 5 bases and J by 9 bases, with 17 bases between them. Germline CDR1 and CDR2: SGHDN and FVKESK. A second PCR of 7 to 11 cycles used a sample-barcoded 5' primer and a J-beta primer mix. MiXCR was run by TCRdb on the 5' RACE reads, yielding one entry per CDR3 protein. This repertoire shows about 720,000 distinct CDR3 sequences, 22% found once; its top ten account for about 20%. This receptor was obtained from a man between 65 and 79 years old in good health. Sequenced material: blood. The J gene is TRBJ1-6, the V gene TRBV14; D is possibly TRBD1 (6 bases). The CDR3 reads CASSAQGIRASPLHF. DNA for the CDR3: TGTGCCAGCAGCGCCCAGGGGATCCGGGCTTCACCCCTCCACTTT. Drawing the rest from reference TRBV14 and TRBJ1-6, the complete variable domain is EAGVTQFPSHSVIEKGQTVTLRCDPISGHDNLYWYRRVMGKEIKFLLHFVKESKQDESGMPNNRFLAERTGGTYSTLKVQPAELEDSGVYFCASSAQGIRASPLHFGNGTRLTVT.